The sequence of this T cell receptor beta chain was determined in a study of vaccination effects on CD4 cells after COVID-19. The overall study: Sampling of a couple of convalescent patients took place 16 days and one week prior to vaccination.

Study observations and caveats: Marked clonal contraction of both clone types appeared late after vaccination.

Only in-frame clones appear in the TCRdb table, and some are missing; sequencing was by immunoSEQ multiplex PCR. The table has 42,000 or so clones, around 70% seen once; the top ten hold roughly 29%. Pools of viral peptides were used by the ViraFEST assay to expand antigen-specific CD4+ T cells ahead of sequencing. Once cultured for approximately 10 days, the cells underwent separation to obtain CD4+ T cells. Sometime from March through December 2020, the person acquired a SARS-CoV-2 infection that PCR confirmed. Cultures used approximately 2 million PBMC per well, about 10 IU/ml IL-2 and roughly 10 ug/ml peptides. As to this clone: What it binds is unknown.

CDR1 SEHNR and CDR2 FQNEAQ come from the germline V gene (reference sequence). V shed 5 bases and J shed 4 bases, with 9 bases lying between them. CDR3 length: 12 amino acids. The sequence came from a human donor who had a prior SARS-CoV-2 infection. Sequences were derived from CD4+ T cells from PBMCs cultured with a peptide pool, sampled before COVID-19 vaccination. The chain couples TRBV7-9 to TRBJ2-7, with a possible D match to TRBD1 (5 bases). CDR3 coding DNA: TGTGCCAGCAGCGCCCAGGGTTACGAGCAGTACTTC. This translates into CASSAQGYEQYF. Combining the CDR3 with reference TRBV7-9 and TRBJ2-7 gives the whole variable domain DTGVSQNPRHKITKRGQNVTFRCDPISEHNRLYWYRQTLGQGPEFLTYFQNEAQLEKSRLLSDRFSAERPKGSFSTLEIQRTEQGDSAMYLCASSAQGYEQYFGPGTRLTVT.